A single sample gave rise to the 19 T cell receptor beta chains below, sequenced in a study of cytomegalovirus exposure and HLA in healthy donors. Primers: 60 Vbeta forward and 13 Jbeta reverse. Repertoires were generated with immunoSEQ multiplex PCR, while TCRdb's copy carries only in-frame clones and drops some. The table records some 170,000 clones, about 86% of them present only once. Specimen: PBMCs. Receptors originate from a woman aged 25 to 39 in good health and CMV-seronegative.

V gene TRBV28 combines with J gene TRBJ2-1; TRBD2 aligns across 10 bases. Per germline, CDR1 MDHEN and CDR2 SYDVKM. Losses at the gene ends were 3 bases for V and 1 base for J; bases not matched to a gene: 9. This CDR3 is 18 amino acids long. The CDR3, as DNA: TGTGCCAGCAGTTTGGGGCCTAGCGGGGGCCGTTCCTACAATGAGCAGTTCTTC. It specifies CASSLGPSGGRSYNEQFF.

V usage is TRBV28 and J usage is TRBJ2-3; TRBD2 agrees at 8 bases. The CDR3 sequence is 18 residues long. The germline gives CDR1 MDHEN, CDR2 SYDVKM. Trimming at V came to 5 bases and at J to 0 bases, leaving 13 bases not matched to a gene. This CDR3 reads CASSAPHERGSSTDTQYF. The CDR3 region has the DNA TGTGCCAGCAGTGCACCCCACGAGCGGGGGTCTAGCACAGATACGCAGTATTTT. Drawing the rest from reference TRBV28 and TRBJ2-3, the complete variable domain is DVKVTQSSRYLVKRTGEKVFLECVQDMDHENMFWYRQDPGLGLRLIYFSYDVKMKEKGDIPEGYSVSREKKERFSLILESASTNQTSMYLCASSAPHERGSSTDTQYFGPGTRLTVL.

This chain uses TRBV5-4 with TRBJ2-1, with D maybe TRBD2 (6 bases). The germline V gene has CDR1 SGHNT and CDR2 YYREEE (reference sequence). V was clipped by 0 bases and J by 9 bases, with 10 bases between them. The CDR3 covers 13 residues. In DNA, the CDR3 is TGTGCCAGCAGCTTGGTGGGGACTGCTGAGCAGTTCTTC. Translated: CASSLVGTAEQFF.

The V and J genes are TRBV19 and TRBJ1-1, with D possibly TRBD1 on 6 matching bases. The V end was cut by 5 bases, the J end by 8 bases, with 30 bases between. The CDR3 runs to 18 residues. CDR1 is LNHDA and CDR2 is SQIVND in the germline V gene (reference sequence). CDR3 DNA: TGTGCCAGTAGTCGCACCCCCAGGGGCGCAGGAAACTTGATAGAAGCTTTCTTT. It encodes CASSRTPRGAGNLIEAFF.

The gene calls are TRBV10-3 and TRBJ1-5; 9 nucleotides line up with TRBD1. The V gene end was trimmed by 2 bases and the J gene end by 7 bases; junction bases not matched to a gene: 3. The CDR3 sequence is 14 residues long. Germline loops: CDR1 ENHRY, CDR2 SYGVKD. DNA of the CDR3: TGTGCCATCAGTGAGGGGGGACAGGGCCAGCCCCAGCATTTT. Translated, it gives CAISEGGQGQPQHF.

This chain connects TRBV19 to TRBJ2-2, with 7 nucleotides matching TRBD2. The CDR3 loop spans 14 amino acids. CDR1 is LNHDA, CDR2 SQIVND, per germline (reference sequence). With V trimmed by 6 bases and J by 4 bases, 5 bases remained unmatched. The DNA of the CDR3 is TGTGCCAGTAGCAGCGGGGAGGGCACCGGGGAGCTGTTTTTT. Its translation is CASSSGEGTGELFF.

The rearrangement joins TRBV6-1 to TRBJ1-3; D not certain. The CDR3 is made up of 13 amino acids. Germline V gives CDR1 MNHNS, CDR2 SASEGT. The ends were cut back, 7 bases at V and 2 bases at J, with 9 bases in the middle. The CDR3 DNA reads as TGTGCCAGCACGGGGTTCCCTGGAAACACCATATATTTT. This gives the protein CASTGFPGNTIYF.

The chain joins TRBV29-1 to TRBJ1-2, with D tentatively TRBD1 (6 bases). Germline assignment: CDR1 SQVTM and CDR2 ANQGSEA. The V end was cut by 6 bases, the J end by 6 bases, with 29 bases between. This CDR3 has 17 residues. CDR3 nucleotide sequence: TGCAGCGTCGGGAGGAACAGGGCGTTTCTATCCCTCGATGGCTACACCTTC. Amino acid sequence: CSVGRNRAFLSLDGYTF.

This clone was detected a few times. V is TRBV5-1 and J is TRBJ2-7, with a weak D call TRBD1 (6 bases). V lost 4 bases, J lost 5 bases, and 10 bases lay in between. Germline V gene lookup returns CDR1 SGHRS and CDR2 YFSETQ. This CDR3 contains 12 residues. CDR3 loop: CASSGTPHEQYF. As DNA, the CDR3 is TGCGCCAGCAGCGGGACACCTCACGAGCAGTACTTC.

The chain uses TRBV19 and TRBJ2-3, with 9 positions matching TRBD2. CDR3 length: 15 amino acids. Looked up from germline, CDR1 is LNHDA and CDR2 is SQIVND (reference sequence). Trimming took 4 bases from V and 0 from J; bases not matched to a gene: 2. The CDR3 sequence: CASSTSGISTDTQYF. CDR3 coding DNA: TGTGCCAGTAGTACTAGCGGGATCAGCACAGATACGCAGTATTTT. Filled out from reference TRBV19 and TRBJ2-3, the complete variable domain reads DGGITQSPKYLFRKEGQNVTLSCEQNLNHDAMYWYRQDPGQGLRLIYYSQIVNDFQKGDIAEGYSVSREKKESFPLTVTSAQKNPTAFYLCASSTSGISTDTQYFGPGTRLTVL.

This clone was counted a few times. The chain couples TRBV10-3 to TRBJ1-5; 11 bases line up with TRBD1. Germline trimming cut 0 bases from V and 0 bases from J; bases unmatched to any gene: 7. Germline CDR1 is ENHRY and CDR2 is SYGVKD. The CDR3 spans 19 residues. CDR3 loop: CAISESGQGVHNSNQPQHF. The CDR3 bases are TGTGCCATCAGTGAGTCGGGACAGGGGGTGCACAATAGCAATCAGCCCCAGCATTTT.

The genes are TRBV6-5 and TRBJ1-5; maybe TRBD1 (6 bases). The germline V gene encodes CDR1 MNHEY and CDR2 SVGAGI. The CDR3 length is 15 residues. The ends were cut back, 8 bases at V and 0 bases at J, with 14 bases in the middle. The CDR3 nucleotides read TGTGCCAGCCAAACGCGAGGGGGTAGCAATCAGCCCCAGCATTTT. This sequence encodes CASQTRGGSNQPQHF.

The V call is TRBV4-1, the J call TRBJ1-5; D call uncertain. The germline V and J ends were trimmed by 0 bases and 6 bases, with 12 bases remaining between them. The CDR3 consists of 15 residues. Per the germline V gene, CDR1 is MGHRA and CDR2 is YSYEKL. CDR3 protein: CASSQDPGGAQPQHF. CDR3 coding DNA: TGCGCCAGCAGCCAAGATCCGGGAGGTGCTCAGCCCCAGCATTTT.

The chain combines TRBV4-1 with TRBJ1-2; no firm D call. Germline V gene lookup returns CDR1 MGHRA and CDR2 YSYEKL. The CDR3 contains 11 residues. Between the trimmed V and J ends, which lost 6 bases and 5 bases, there was a span of 7 bases. The CDR3 coding sequence is TGCGCCAGCAGGCGAGGGTATGGCTACACCTTC. It is translated as CASRRGYGYTF.

This chain uses TRBV5-4 with TRBJ2-3, with D possibly matching TRBD1 (7 bases). Germline V gives CDR1 SGHNT, CDR2 YYREEE (reference sequence). The V end was cut by 3 bases, the J end by 8 bases, with 13 bases between. CDR3 length equals 13 residues. For the CDR3, the DNA is TGTGCCAGCAGCTCGGACCAGGGGGGTACGCAGTATTTT. Translation: CASSSDQGGTQYF.

The rearrangement links TRBV20-1 to TRBJ2-5; D gene ambiguous. The germline V and J ends were trimmed by 6 bases and 9 bases, with 14 bases remaining between them. This CDR3 spans 11 amino acids. Germline lookup yields CDR1 DFQATT and CDR2 SNEGSKA (reference sequence). CDR3 bases: TGCAGTGCCCCGAGGAGCTTTTCCCAGTACTTC. It codes for CSAPRSFSQYF.

The chain is built from TRBV6-1 and TRBJ1-1; 7 positions match TRBD1. Losses at the gene ends were 2 bases for V and 6 bases for J; bases not matched to a gene: 6. The CDR3 has 14 amino acids. Germline loops: CDR1 MNHNS, CDR2 SASEGT. The CDR3 loop is CASSERQGGSEAFF. The DNA of the CDR3 is TGTGCCAGCAGTGAAAGACAGGGAGGCTCTGAAGCTTTCTTT.

In this sample, this clone turned up once. The V gene is TRBV5-1, the J gene TRBJ2-3; 7 bases match TRBD1. Germline CDR1 is SGHRS and CDR2 is YFSETQ. This CDR3 is built from 16 residues. Trimming cost V 0 bases and J 5 bases; bases outside gene matches: 9. The CDR3 bases are TGCGCCAGCAGCTTGGATGGGACAGTGGTCGGAGATACGCAGTATTTT. It specifies CASSLDGTVVGDTQYF.

The chain recombines TRBV5-4 with TRBJ2-3; possibly TRBD1 for D (6 bases). Germline V gene sequence: CDR1 SGHNT, CDR2 YYREEE (reference sequence). V lost 4 bases to trimming and J lost 1 base, with 13 bases between them. The CDR3 is made up of 15 amino acids. The CDR3 is CASSARRTGTDTQYF. Here the CDR3 DNA reads TGTGCCAGCAGCGCCCGCAGGACAGGCACAGATACGCAGTATTTT.